These 23 T cell receptor beta chains originate from one sample sequenced in a study of blood T cell repertoires in COVID-19. Assay: immunoSEQ multiplex PCR; the TCRdb copy retains only in-frame clones and omits some. In the table there are about 320,000 clones, 90% of which are singletons. Sequenced material: PBMCs or T cells enriched from blood (not recorded which). Receptor source: a man aged 55-75 years who had recovered from COVID-19.

The sample holds many counts of this clone. The J gene is TRBJ2-3, the V gene TRBV11-2; tentative D call: TRBD1 (5 bases). Looked up from germline, CDR1 is SGHAT and CDR2 is FQNNGV. The CDR3 has 15 amino acids. Trimming removed 1 base at V and 6 bases at J, with 14 bases between. The DNA of the CDR3 is TGTGCCAGCAGCTTAGCAGGGTTCTTTAGCGATACGCAGTATTTT. Amino acids: CASSLAGFFSDTQYF.

This chain connects TRBV12-5 to TRBJ2-1; 13 nucleotides align to TRBD2. J was trimmed by 6 bases and V by 5 bases; bases with no gene match: 4. The CDR3 is made up of 15 amino acids. Germline CDR1 is LGHNT and CDR2 is FRNRAP. CDR3 amino acids: CASGVTSGGSNEQFF. CDR3 in DNA: TGTGCTAGTGGTGTGACTAGCGGGGGGTCCAATGAGCAGTTCTTC.

The rearrangement uses TRBV7-9 and TRBJ2-7; D is possibly TRBD1 (5 bases). There are 15 residues in the CDR3. V lost 1 base and J 6 bases, leaving 16 bases between the germline ends. The V gene's germline CDR1 is SEHNR and CDR2 FQNEAQ (reference sequence). The CDR3 protein is CASSLGGRLTGEQYF. Written as DNA, the CDR3 is TGTGCCAGCAGCTTAGGGGGCAGGCTCACTGGCGAGCAGTACTTC.

This rearrangement joins TRBV7-9 to TRBJ2-3, with a weak D call TRBD2 (5 bases). The germline CDR1 and CDR2 sequences are SEHNR and FQNEAQ (reference sequence). The V end was cut by 6 bases, the J end by 3 bases, with 16 bases between. The CDR3 runs to 15 residues. Here the CDR3 DNA reads TGTGCCAGCAGTCGTGCCGGTAGCGAAACAGATACGCAGTATTTT. Protein sequence: CASSRAGSETDTQYF.

V is TRBV4-1 and J is TRBJ1-1, with a tentative D call TRBD1 (5 bases). From germline, CDR1 is MGHRA and CDR2 YSYEKL. There are 16 residues in the CDR3. The V end lost 3 bases, the J end lost 4 bases, and 18 bases lay between the germline ends. Here the CDR3 DNA reads TGCGCCAGCAGCCAGGCTGTCAGGGTTTTGGGCACTGAAGCTTTCTTT. Translation gives CASSQAVRVLGTEAFF.

The rearrangement uses TRBV28 and TRBJ1-6; a possible D gene is TRBD1 (5 bases). CDR3 length: 15 residues. Trimming removed 3 bases from V and 7 bases from J, with 13 bases in between. CDR1 MDHEN and CDR2 SYDVKM come from the germline V gene. The CDR3 DNA sequence: TGTGCCAGCAGTTTGTTAAGACAGATAAATTCACCCCTCCACTTT. Translating it yields CASSLLRQINSPLHF. The full variable domain, completed using reference TRBV28 and TRBJ1-6, is DVKVTQSSRYLVKRTGEKVFLECVQDMDHENMFWYRQDPGLGLRLIYFSYDVKMKEKGDIPEGYSVSREKKERFSLILESASTNQTSMYLCASSLLRQINSPLHFGNGTRLTVT.

This clone was observed once. The CDR3 loop reads CASRRQSPNTGELFF. CDR3 in DNA: TGTGCCAGCAGGAGACAATCCCCGAACACCGGGGAGCTGTTTTTT. This sequence joins TRBV27 and TRBJ2-2; no clear D gene. Trimming pared 6 bases from V and 0 bases from J, leaving 11 bases between. Germline CDR1 is MNHEY and CDR2 is SMNVEV (reference sequence). The CDR3 spans 15 residues.

Here the CDR3 DNA reads TGCGCCAGCAGGCTCGGGGGGGCCACTGAAGCTTTCTTT. Translated, it gives CASRLGGATEAFF. The V call is TRBV5-1, the J call TRBJ1-1; D is perhaps TRBD1 (6 bases). Per germline, CDR1 SGHRS and CDR2 YFSETQ. V lost 5 bases, J lost 4 bases, and 12 bases lay in between. The CDR3 is 13 residues long.

This chain connects TRBV7-2 to TRBJ1-5; 8 nucleotides line up with TRBD1. There are 15 residues in the CDR3. CDR1 is SGHTA and CDR2 is FQGNSA in the germline V gene. The junction had 7 bases not matched to a gene; V was cut back by 3 bases and J by 6 bases. CDR3 protein: CASSLTGVGVQPQHF. CDR3 sequence (DNA): TGTGCCAGCAGCTTGACAGGGGTCGGGGTTCAGCCCCAGCATTTT. The full variable domain, rest sourced from reference TRBV7-2 and TRBJ1-5, is GAGVSQSPSNKVTEKGKDVELRCDPISGHTALYWYRQSLGQGLEFLIYFQGNSAPDKSGLPSDRFSAERTGGSVSTLTIQRTQQEDSAVYLCASSLTGVGVQPQHFGDGTRLSIL.

The chain uses TRBV11-2 and TRBJ2-2; TRBD2 matches 8 bases. The germline CDR1 and CDR2 sequences are SGHAT and FQNNGV. This CDR3 has 15 residues. The ends lost 3 bases at V and 4 bases at J; junction bases unmatched: 4. CDR3 DNA: TGTGCCAGCAGCTTGCGGGGGGCGCTCACCGGGGAGCTGTTTTTT. Its protein product is CASSLRGALTGELFF.

This clone was found a few times. The chain recombines TRBV19 with TRBJ1-2; D gene unclear. V was pared by 0 bases and J by 7 bases, with 24 bases between. Per germline, CDR1 LNHDA and CDR2 SQIVND (reference sequence). The CDR3 has 18 amino acids. Here the CDR3 reads CASSIDLAGRRPQSGYTF. In DNA form, the CDR3 reads TGTGCCAGTAGTATAGATCTTGCGGGCAGACGCCCCCAAAGTGGCTACACCTTC.

V usage is TRBV28 and J usage is TRBJ1-5, with unresolved D. The germline gives CDR1 MDHEN, CDR2 SYDVKM. This CDR3 has 14 residues. Trimming removed 4 bases at V and 2 bases at J, with 9 bases between. The DNA for the CDR3 is TGTGCCAGCAGTTCACGGCGGGGCAATCAGCCCCAGCATTTT. Encoded protein: CASSSRRGNQPQHF. The whole variable domain, filled in from reference TRBV28 and TRBJ1-5, reads DVKVTQSSRYLVKRTGEKVFLECVQDMDHENMFWYRQDPGLGLRLIYFSYDVKMKEKGDIPEGYSVSREKKERFSLILESASTNQTSMYLCASSSRRGNQPQHFGDGTRLSIL.

The rearrangement links TRBV21-1 to TRBJ2-3; the table names TRBD1, a call not compared with the DNA. TRBV21-1 is a listed pseudogene. The CDR3 spans 14 residues. CDR3 nucleotide sequence: TGTGCCAGCAGCTCGACAGGGGGCACAGATACGCAGTATTTT. Its protein is CASSSTGGTDTQYF.

This chain connects TRBV5-6 to TRBJ1-2; 9 bases agree with TRBD1. V lost 4 bases, J lost 8 bases, and 9 bases stayed unmatched. Germline V gene sequence: CDR1 SGHDT, CDR2 YYEEEE. The CDR3 length is 14 residues. In nucleotides, the CDR3 is TGTGCCAGCAGCCCAACAGGGGGCACTGGAGGCTACACCTTC. As protein: CASSPTGGTGGYTF.

J is TRBJ1-2 and V is TRBV2; TRBD1 is a possible D gene (6 bases). Germline-derived CDR1 and CDR2 are SNHLY and FYNNEI. The CDR3 runs to 13 residues. V was pared by 9 bases and J by 0 bases, with 11 bases between. The CDR3 region has the DNA TGTGCCAGTGACAGGTCGACTAACTATGGCTACACCTTC. Translated, it gives CASDRSTNYGYTF.

The chain recombines TRBV10-1 with TRBJ1-1, with a weak D call TRBD1 (5 bases). Germline V gene lookup returns CDR1 WNHNN and CDR2 SYGVQD (reference sequence). The CDR3 totals 14 residues. With 0 bases removed from V and 3 bases from J, the gap between germline ends came to 8 bases. DNA of the CDR3: TGCGCCAGCAGTGAGTCCGACAGACACACTGAAGCTTTCTTT. This gives the protein CASSESDRHTEAFF.

The chain is built from TRBV6-2 or TRBV6-3 and TRBJ2-7, with D perhaps matching TRBD1 (6 bases). V lost 5 bases and J 3 bases, leaving 14 bases between the germline ends. Germline CDR1 MNHEY, CDR2 SVGEGT. The CDR3 covers 14 residues. In DNA form, the CDR3 reads TGTGCCAGCAGTGGCTTCGGACAGCACTACGAGCAGTACTTC. Translation: CASSGFGQHYEQYF.

This clone was found once. The chain links TRBV19 to TRBJ2-7, with TRBD1 as a possible D gene (6 bases). Per germline, CDR1 LNHDA and CDR2 SQIVND (reference sequence). The CDR3 spans 14 residues. Between the trimmed V and J ends, which lost 6 bases and 3 bases, there was a span of 15 bases. CDR3 region: CASSHPRDNYEQYF. CDR3 DNA: TGTGCCAGTAGCCATCCCCGGGACAACTACGAGCAGTACTTC.

The chain combines TRBV28 with TRBJ2-1; 15 bases are shared with TRBD2. The CDR3 has 15 residues. Germline CDR1 MDHEN, CDR2 SYDVKM. Losses at the gene ends were 6 bases for V and 8 bases for J; bases not matched to a gene: 5. The CDR3 is CASRRTSGGAHEQFF. The DNA of the CDR3 is TGTGCCAGCAGACGGACTAGCGGGGGGGCCCATGAGCAGTTCTTC.

The chain employs TRBV6-6 and TRBJ1-1; D gene ambiguous. V lost 6 bases to trimming and J lost 1 base, with 18 bases between them. There are 16 residues in the CDR3. Germline CDR1 MNHNY, CDR2 SVGAGI (reference sequence). The CDR3 region has the DNA TGTGCCAGCAGCTACGAGGCCCCCACCGGGAACACTGAAGCTTTCTTT. Amino acids: CASSYEAPTGNTEAFF.

The V and J genes are TRBV5-1 and TRBJ2-7, with 11 positions matching TRBD2. The CDR3 runs to 17 residues. Trimming cost V 0 bases and J 2 bases; bases outside gene matches: 7. Germline V gene data show CDR1 as SGHRS and CDR2 as YFSETQ. CDR3: CASSLVAGGRAAYEQYF. The CDR3, as DNA: TGCGCCAGCAGCTTGGTAGCGGGAGGGCGCGCAGCCTACGAGCAGTACTTC.

The genes are TRBV10-3 and TRBJ2-2; 14 nucleotides agree with TRBD2. The V gene end was trimmed by 6 bases and the J gene end by 5 bases; junction bases not matched to a gene: 5. The CDR3 is made up of 16 amino acids. Germline CDR1 and CDR2: ENHRY and SYGVKD. CDR3 coding DNA: TGTGCCATCAGAGAGACTAGCGGGAGGGAGACCGGGGAGCTGTTTTTT. It codes for CAIRETSGRETGELFF.

This chain joins TRBV10-3 and TRBJ1-1, with a weak D call TRBD1 (5 bases). The CDR3 covers 13 residues. V gave up 9 bases and J gave up 5 bases, with 16 bases separating them. Looked up from germline, CDR1 is ENHRY and CDR2 is SYGVKD. This CDR3 is CAMRGEVGTEAFF. CDR3 DNA sequence: TGTGCCATGAGAGGGGAGGTAGGAACTGAAGCTTTCTTT.